This T cell receptor (beta chain) was sequenced for a study of cytomegalovirus exposure and HLA in healthy donors. General study results and limits: Sequencing artifact likely explains a cluster of highly shared sequence variants. The majority of TCR sequences were rare, yet some public TCRs appeared in many donors. Donors belonging to an Asian-associated ancestry cluster reportedly showed fewer N-insertions in productive TCRs than the roughly 670-donor mean, according to what a later analysis found.

The PCR contained 60 Vbeta and 13 Jbeta primers. The repertoire was sequenced with immunoSEQ multiplex PCR; TCRdb's copy has only in-frame clones and lacks some. The sample shows roughly 170,000 clones, approximately 78% of them seen only once. Sampled while nominally healthy, donors likely had unrecorded immune exposures. This CDR3 spans 14 amino acids. Trimming shortened V by 3 bases and J by 6 bases, and 15 bases separated the two germline ends. The germline V gene encodes CDR1 SGHDT and CDR2 YYEEEE. As for this clone: As yet, its antigen is unknown.

The sample comprised PBMCs. This receptor was taken from a woman aged 50 to 60 in good health and CMV-seropositive. This chain joins TRBV5-6 and TRBJ1-2, with a weak D call TRBD1 (6 bases). CDR3 nucleotide sequence: TGTGCCAGCAGCTGGGCGGACAGACGGGATGGCTACACCTTC. Translation: CASSWADRRDGYTF.